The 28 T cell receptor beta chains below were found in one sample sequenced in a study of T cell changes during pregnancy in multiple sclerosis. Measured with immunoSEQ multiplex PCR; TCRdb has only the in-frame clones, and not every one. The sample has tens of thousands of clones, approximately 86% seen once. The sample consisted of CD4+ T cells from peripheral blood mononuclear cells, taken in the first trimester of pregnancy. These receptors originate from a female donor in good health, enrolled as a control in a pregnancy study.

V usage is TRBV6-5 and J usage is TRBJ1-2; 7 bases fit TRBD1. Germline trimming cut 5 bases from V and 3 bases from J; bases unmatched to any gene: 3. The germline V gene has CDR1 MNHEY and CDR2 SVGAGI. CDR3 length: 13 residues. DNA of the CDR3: TGTGCCAGCAGTCGAACAGGGGACTATGGCTACACCTTC. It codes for CASSRTGDYGYTF.

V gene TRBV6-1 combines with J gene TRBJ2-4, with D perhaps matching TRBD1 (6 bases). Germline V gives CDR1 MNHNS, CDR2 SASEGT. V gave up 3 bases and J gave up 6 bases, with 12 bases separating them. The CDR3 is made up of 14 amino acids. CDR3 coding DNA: TGTGCCAGCAGTGACCTCACAGGGATAAACATTCAGTACTTC. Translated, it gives CASSDLTGINIQYF.

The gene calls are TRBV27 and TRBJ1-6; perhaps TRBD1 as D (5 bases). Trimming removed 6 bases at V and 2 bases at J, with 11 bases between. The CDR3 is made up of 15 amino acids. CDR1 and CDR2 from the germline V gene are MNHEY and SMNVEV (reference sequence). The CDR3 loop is CASRLTGPYNSPLHF. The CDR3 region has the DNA TGTGCCAGCAGGCTCACAGGACCCTATAATTCACCCCTCCACTTT.

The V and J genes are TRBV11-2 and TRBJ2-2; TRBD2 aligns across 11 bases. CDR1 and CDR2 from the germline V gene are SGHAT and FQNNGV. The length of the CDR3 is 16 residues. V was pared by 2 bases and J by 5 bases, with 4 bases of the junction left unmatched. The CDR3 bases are TGTGCCAGCAGCTTATTAGCGGGGGGGCCGACCGGGGAGCTGTTTTTT. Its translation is CASSLLAGGPTGELFF.

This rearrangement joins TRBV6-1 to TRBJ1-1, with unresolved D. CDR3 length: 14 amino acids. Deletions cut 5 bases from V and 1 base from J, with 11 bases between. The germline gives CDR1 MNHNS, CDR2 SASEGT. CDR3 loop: CASSITSTNTEAFF. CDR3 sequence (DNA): TGTGCCAGCAGTATAACTAGCACGAACACTGAAGCTTTCTTT.

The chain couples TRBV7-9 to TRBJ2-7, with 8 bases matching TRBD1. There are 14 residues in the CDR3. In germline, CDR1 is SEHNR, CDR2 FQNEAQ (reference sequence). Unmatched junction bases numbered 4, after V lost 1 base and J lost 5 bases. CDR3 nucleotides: TGTGCCAGCAGCTTAGGAGGACAGGGAAACGAGCAGTACTTC. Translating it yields CASSLGGQGNEQYF.

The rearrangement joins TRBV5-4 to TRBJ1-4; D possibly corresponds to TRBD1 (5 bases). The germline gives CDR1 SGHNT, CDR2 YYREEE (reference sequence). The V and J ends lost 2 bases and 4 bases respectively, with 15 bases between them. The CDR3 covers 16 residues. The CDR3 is CASSLALGGFNEKLFF. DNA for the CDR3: TGTGCCAGCAGCTTAGCCTTGGGGGGATTTAATGAAAAACTGTTTTTT.

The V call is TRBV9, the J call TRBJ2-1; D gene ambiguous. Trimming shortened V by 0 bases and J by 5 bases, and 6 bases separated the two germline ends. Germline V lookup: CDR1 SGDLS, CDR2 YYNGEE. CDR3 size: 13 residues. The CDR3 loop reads CASSVVDNNEQFF. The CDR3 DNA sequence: TGTGCCAGCAGCGTAGTAGACAACAATGAGCAGTTCTTC.

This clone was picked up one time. The CDR3 DNA reads TGTGCCAGCAGTCCTCACCAGGATCGATCACCCCTCCACTTT. This sequence encodes CASSPHQDRSPLHF. This sequence joins TRBV28 and TRBJ1-6; no firm D call. With 5 bases removed from V and 10 bases from J, the gap between germline ends came to 15 bases. This CDR3 has 14 residues. The germline gives CDR1 MDHEN, CDR2 SYDVKM.

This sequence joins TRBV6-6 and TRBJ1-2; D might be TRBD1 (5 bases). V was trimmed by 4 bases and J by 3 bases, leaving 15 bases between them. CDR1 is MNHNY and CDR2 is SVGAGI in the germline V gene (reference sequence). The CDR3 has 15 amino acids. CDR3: CASSSLGGRDYGYTF. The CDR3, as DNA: TGTGCCAGCAGTTCCCTCGGGGGGAGGGACTATGGCTACACCTTC.

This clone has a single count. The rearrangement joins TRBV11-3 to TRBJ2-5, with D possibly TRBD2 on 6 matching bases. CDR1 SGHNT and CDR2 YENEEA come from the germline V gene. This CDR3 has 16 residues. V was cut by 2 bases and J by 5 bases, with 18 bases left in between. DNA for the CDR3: TGTGCCAGCAGCTTATCCGGCGGAGGGCCGGGTGAGACCCAGTACTTC. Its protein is CASSLSGGGPGETQYF.

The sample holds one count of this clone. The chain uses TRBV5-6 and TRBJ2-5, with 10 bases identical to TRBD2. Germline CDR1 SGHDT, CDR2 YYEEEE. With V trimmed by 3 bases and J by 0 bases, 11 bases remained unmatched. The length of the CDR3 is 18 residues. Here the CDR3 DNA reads TGTGCCAGCAGCTCATCCTCTAGCGGGGGAGCATACCAAGAGACCCAGTACTTC. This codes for CASSSSSSGGAYQETQYF.

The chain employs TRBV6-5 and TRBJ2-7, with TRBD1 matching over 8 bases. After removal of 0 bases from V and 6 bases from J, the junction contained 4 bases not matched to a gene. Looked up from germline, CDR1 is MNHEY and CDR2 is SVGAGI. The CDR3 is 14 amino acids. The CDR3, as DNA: TGTGCCAGCAGTTACTCGACAGGGGTCATCGAGCAGTACTTC. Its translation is CASSYSTGVIEQYF.

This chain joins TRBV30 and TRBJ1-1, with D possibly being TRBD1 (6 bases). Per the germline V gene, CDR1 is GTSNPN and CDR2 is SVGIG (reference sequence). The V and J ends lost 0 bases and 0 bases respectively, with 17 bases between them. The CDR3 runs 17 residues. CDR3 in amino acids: CAWSVGSGGAMNTEAFF. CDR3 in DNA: TGTGCCTGGAGTGTAGGATCGGGGGGGGCGATGAACACTGAAGCTTTCTTT.

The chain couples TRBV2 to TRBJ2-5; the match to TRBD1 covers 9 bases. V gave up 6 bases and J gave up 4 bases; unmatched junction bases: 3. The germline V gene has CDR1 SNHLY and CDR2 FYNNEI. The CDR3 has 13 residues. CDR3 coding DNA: TGTGCCAGCAGGCGGACAGGGGTAGAGACCCAGTACTTC. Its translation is CASRRTGVETQYF.

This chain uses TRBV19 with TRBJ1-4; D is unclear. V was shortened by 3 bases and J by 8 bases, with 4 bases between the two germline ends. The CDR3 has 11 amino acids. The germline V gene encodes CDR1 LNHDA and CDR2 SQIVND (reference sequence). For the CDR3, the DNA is TGTGCCAGTAGTATCAGAGAAAAACTGTTTTTT. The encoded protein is CASSIREKLFF.

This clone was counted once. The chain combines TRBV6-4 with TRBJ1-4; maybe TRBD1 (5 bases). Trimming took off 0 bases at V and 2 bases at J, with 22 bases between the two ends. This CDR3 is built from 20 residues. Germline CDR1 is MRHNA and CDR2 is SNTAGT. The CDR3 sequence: CASSDSILRTTHWTNEKLFF. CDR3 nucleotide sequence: TGTGCCAGCAGTGACTCGATTCTGCGGACAACCCACTGGACTAATGAAAAACTGTTTTTT.

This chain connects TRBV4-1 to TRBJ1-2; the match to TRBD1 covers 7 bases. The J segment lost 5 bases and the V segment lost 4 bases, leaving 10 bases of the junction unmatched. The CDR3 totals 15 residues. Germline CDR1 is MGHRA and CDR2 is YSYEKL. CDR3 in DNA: TGCGCCAGCAGCCCCAGTCCGGGACAGAGGTATGGCTACACCTTC. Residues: CASSPSPGQRYGYTF.

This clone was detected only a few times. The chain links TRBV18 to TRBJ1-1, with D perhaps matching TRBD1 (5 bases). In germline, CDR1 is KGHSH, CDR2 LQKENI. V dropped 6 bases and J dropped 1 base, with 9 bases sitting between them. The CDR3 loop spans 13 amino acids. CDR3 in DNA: TGTGCCAGCTCGCCTACAGGGAACACTGAAGCTTTCTTT. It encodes CASSPTGNTEAFF.

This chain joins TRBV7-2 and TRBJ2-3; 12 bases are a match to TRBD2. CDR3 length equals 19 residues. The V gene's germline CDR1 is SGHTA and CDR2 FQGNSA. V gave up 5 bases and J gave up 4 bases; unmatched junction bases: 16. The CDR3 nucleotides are TGTGCCAGCAGCCCAGAAGGGCTAGCGGGGGGGCCCCGCCCAGATACGCAGTATTTT. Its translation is CASSPEGLAGGPRPDTQYF.

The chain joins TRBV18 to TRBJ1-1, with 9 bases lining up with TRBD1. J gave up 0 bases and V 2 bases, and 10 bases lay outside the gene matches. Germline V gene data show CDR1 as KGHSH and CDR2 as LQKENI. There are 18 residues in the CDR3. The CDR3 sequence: CASSPFVQGADMNTEAFF. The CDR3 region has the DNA TGTGCCAGCTCACCATTCGTACAGGGGGCGGATATGAACACTGAAGCTTTCTTT.

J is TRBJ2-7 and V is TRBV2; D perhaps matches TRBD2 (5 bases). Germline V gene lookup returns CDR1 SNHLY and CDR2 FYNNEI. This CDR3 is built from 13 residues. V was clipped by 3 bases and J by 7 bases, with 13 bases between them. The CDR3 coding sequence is TGTGCCAGCAGTGAGGCCCCTTCGGGGGAGCAGTACTTC. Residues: CASSEAPSGEQYF.

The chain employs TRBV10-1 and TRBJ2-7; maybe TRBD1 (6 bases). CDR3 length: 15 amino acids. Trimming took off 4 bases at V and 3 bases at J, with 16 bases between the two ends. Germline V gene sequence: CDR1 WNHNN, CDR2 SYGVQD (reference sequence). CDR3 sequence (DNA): TGCGCCAGCAGTGCGGCGACAGGTGGCCACTACGAGCAGTACTTC. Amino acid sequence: CASSAATGGHYEQYF.

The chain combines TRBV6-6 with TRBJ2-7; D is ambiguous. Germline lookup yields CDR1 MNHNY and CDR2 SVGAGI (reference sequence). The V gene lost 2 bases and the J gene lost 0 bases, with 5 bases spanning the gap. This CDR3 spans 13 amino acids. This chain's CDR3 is CASSYGLSYEQYF. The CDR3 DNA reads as TGTGCCAGCAGTTACGGCCTCTCCTACGAGCAGTACTTC.

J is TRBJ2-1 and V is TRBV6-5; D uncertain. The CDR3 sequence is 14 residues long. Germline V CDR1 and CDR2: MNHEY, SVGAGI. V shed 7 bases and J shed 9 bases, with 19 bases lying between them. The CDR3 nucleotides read TGTGCCAGCACCCTAGGCAACCTACAAAGTGAGCAGTTCTTC. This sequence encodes CASTLGNLQSEQFF.

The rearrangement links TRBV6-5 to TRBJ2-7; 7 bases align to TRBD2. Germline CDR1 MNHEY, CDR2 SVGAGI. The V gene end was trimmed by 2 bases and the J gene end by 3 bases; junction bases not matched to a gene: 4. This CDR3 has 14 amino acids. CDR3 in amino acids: CASSYVAGDYEQYF. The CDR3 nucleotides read TGTGCCAGCAGTTACGTTGCGGGAGACTACGAGCAGTACTTC.

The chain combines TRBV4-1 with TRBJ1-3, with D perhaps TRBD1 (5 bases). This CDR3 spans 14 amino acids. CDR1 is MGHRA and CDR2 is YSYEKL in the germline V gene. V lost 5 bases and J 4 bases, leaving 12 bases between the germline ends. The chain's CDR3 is CASSIGGRGNTIYF. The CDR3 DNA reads TGCGCCAGCAGCATCGGGGGACGCGGAAACACCATATATTTT.

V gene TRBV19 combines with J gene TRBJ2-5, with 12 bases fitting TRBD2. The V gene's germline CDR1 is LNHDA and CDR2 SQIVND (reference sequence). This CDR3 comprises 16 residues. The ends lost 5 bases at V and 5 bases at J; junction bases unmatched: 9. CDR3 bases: TGTGCCAGTAGTCTAGGGACTAGCGGGCCTACGGAGACCCAGTACTTC. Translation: CASSLGTSGPTETQYF. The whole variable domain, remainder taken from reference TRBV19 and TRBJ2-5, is DGGITQSPKYLFRKEGQNVTLSCEQNLNHDAMYWYRQDPGQGLRLIYYSQIVNDFQKGDIAEGYSVSREKKESFPLTVTSAQKNPTAFYLCASSLGTSGPTETQYFGPGTRLLVL.